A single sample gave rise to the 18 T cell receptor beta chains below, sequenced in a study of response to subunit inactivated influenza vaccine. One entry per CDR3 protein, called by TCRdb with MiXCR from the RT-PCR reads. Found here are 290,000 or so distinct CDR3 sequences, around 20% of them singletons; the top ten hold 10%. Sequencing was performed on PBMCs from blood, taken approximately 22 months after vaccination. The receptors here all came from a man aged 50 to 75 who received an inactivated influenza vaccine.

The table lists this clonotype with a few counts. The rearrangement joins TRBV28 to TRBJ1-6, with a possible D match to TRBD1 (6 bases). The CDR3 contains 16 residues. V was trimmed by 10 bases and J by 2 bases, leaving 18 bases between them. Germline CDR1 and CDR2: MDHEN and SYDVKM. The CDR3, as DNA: TGTGCCACCTCCCACGGAACAGGGACCTATAATTCACCCCTCCACTTT. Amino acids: CATSHGTGTYNSPLHF.

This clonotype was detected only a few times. CDR3 in amino acids: CASSYDPLVNEQFF. As DNA, the CDR3 is TGTGCCAGCAGCTATGACCCCTTGGTCAATGAGCAGTTCTTC. The chain couples TRBV7-2 to TRBJ2-1, with D hard to call. Germline CDR1 and CDR2: SGHTA and FQGNSA. V was trimmed by 4 bases and J by 6 bases, leaving 13 bases between them. The CDR3 is made up of 14 amino acids. Full variable domain (remainder filled in from reference TRBV7-2 and TRBJ2-1): GAGVSQSPSNKVTEKGKDVELRCDPISGHTALYWYRQSLGQGLEFLIYFQGNSAPDKSGLPSDRFSAERTGGSVSTLTIQRTQQEDSAVYLCASSYDPLVNEQFFGPGTRLTVL.

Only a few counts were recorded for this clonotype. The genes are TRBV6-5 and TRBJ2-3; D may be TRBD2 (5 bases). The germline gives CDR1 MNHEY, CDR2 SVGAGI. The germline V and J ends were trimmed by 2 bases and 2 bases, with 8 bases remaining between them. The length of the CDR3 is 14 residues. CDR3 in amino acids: CASSYGGFTDTQYF. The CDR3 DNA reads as TGTGCCAGCAGTTACGGAGGTTTCACAGATACGCAGTATTTT.

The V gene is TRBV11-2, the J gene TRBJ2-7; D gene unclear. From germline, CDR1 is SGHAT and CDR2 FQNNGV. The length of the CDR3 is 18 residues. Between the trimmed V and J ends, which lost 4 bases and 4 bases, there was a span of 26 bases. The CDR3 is CASSSSLGVWSPPYEQYF. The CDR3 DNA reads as TGTGCCAGCAGCTCCTCCCTTGGGGTTTGGTCCCCTCCGTACGAGCAGTACTTC.

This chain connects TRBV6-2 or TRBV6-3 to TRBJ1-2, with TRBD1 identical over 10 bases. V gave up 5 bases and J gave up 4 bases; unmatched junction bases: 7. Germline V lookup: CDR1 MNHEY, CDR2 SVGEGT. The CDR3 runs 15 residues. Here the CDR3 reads CASSQGTGEAYGYTF. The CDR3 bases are TGTGCCAGCAGTCAGGGGACAGGGGAGGCCTATGGCTACACCTTC.

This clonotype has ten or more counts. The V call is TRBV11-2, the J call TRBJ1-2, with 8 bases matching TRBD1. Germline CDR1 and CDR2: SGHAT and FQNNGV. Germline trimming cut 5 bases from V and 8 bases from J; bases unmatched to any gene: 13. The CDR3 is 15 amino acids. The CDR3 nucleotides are TGTGCCAGCAGCGTGACAGGGGCCGCTTTTGGGGGCTACACCTTC. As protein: CASSVTGAAFGGYTF.

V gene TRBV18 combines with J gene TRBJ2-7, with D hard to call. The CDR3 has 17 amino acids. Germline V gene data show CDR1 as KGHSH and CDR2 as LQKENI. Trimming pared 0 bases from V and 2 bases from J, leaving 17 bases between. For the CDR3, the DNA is TGTGCCAGCTCACCACCCCCCCATCTGAGTGTACCCTACGAGCAGTACTTC. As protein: CASSPPPHLSVPYEQYF. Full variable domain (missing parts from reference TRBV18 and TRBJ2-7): NAGVMQNPRHLVRRRGQEARLRCSPMKGHSHVYWYRQLPEEGLKFMVYLQKENIIDESGMPKERFSAEFPKEGPSILRIQQVVRGDSAAYFCASSPPPHLSVPYEQYFGPGTRLTVT.

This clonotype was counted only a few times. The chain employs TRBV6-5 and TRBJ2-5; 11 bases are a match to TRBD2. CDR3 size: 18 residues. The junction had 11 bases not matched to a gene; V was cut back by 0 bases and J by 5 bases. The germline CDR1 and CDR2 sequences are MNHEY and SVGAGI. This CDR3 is CASSYSKVGVAGGETQYF. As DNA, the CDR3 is TGTGCCAGCAGTTACTCGAAGGTTGGGGTAGCGGGAGGGGAGACCCAGTACTTC.

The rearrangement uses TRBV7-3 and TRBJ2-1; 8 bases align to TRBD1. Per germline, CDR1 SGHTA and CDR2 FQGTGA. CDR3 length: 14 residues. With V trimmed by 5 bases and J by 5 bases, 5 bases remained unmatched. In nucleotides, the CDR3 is TGTGCCAGCAGCCAAAGGACAGGGAACAATGAGCAGTTCTTC. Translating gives CASSQRTGNNEQFF.

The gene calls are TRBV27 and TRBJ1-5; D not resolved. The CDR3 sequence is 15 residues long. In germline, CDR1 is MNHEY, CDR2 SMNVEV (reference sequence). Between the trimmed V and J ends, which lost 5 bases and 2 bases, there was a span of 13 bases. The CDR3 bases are TGTGCCAGCAGTCCAAAGAACTTACGCAATCAGCCCCAGCATTTT. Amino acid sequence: CASSPKNLRNQPQHF.

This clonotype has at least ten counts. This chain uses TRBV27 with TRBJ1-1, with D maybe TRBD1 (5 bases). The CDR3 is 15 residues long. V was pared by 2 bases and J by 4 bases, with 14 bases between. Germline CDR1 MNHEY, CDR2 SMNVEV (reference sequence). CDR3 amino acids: CASSLRYGGGTEAFF. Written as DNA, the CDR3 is TGTGCCAGCAGTTTACGGTACGGGGGTGGCACTGAAGCTTTCTTT.

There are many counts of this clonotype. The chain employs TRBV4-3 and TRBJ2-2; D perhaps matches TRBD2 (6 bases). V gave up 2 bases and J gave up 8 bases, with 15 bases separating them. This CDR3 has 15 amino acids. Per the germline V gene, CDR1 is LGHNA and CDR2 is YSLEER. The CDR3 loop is CASSQNQGGTGELFF. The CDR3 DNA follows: TGCGCCAGCAGCCAAAACCAGGGAGGTACGGGGGAGCTGTTTTTT.

CDR3 in DNA: TGTGCCAGTTTGGGGAGCAATCAGCCCCAGCATTTT. Translation gives CASLGSNQPQHF. The chain combines TRBV19 with TRBJ1-5; D not certain. Germline CDR1 and CDR2: LNHDA and SQIVND (reference sequence). The CDR3 consists of 12 residues. The ends were cut back, 8 bases at V and 1 base at J, with 6 bases in the middle. Full variable domain (rest looked up from reference TRBV19 and TRBJ1-5): DGGITQSPKYLFRKEGQNVTLSCEQNLNHDAMYWYRQDPGQGLRLIYYSQIVNDFQKGDIAEGYSVSREKKESFPLTVTSAQKNPTAFYLCASLGSNQPQHFGDGTRLSIL.

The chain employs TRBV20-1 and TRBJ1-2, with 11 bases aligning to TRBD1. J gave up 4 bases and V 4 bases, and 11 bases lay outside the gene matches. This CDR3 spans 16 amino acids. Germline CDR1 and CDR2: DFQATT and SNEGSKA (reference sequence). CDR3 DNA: TGCAGTGCTACCCCCGGACAGGGGGCCGCCTTCTATGGCTACACCTTC. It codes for CSATPGQGAAFYGYTF.

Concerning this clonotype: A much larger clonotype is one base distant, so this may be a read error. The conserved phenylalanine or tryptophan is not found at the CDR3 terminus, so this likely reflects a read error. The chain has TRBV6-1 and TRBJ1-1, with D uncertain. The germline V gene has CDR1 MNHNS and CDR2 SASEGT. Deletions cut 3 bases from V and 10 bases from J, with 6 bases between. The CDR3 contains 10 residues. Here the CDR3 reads CASSDTVAFI. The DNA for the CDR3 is TGTGCCAGCAGTGATACGGTAGCTTTCATT.

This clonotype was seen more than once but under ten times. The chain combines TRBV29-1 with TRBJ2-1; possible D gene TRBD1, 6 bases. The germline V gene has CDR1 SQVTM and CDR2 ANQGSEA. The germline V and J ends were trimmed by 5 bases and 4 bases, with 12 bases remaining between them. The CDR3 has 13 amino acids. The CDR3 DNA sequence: TGCAGCGTTTCGACAGGACAATACAATGAGCAGTTCTTC. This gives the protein CSVSTGQYNEQFF.

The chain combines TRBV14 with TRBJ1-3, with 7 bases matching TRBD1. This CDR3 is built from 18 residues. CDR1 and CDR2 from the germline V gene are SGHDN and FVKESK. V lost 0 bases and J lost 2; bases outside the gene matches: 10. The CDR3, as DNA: TGTGCCAGCAGCCAAGATCGAAGCAGGGGGATACCTGGAAACACCATATATTTT. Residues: CASSQDRSRGIPGNTIYF.

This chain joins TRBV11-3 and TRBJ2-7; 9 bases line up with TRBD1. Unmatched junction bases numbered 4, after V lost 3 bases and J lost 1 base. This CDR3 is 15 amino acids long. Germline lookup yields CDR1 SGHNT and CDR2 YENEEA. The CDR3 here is CASSLRTGDSYEQYF. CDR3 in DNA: TGTGCCAGCAGCTTGCGGACAGGGGATTCCTACGAGCAGTACTTC.